Sequencing of this T cell receptor (beta chain) was carried out in a study of a mutant IDH1 vaccine in newly diagnosed glioma (dated by TCRdb to the early 2020s). Concerning the study at large: The roughly 30 treated patients were approximately 60% male and around 40% female, with a mean age of roughly 42 years. Before enrollment, patients had received standard therapy of radiotherapy alone, temozolomide alone, or radiochemotherapy with temozolomide; most received the combination. Peripheral blood was collected at six visits: V03 (baseline), V05, V07, V10, V12 and V13. Longitudinal TCRB deep sequencing was done for 25 to 30 treated patients, wherever samples were available for exploratory analyses.

The sample's time point label is to be understood as: baseline, week 1 (first vaccination visit). The sample's treatment or condition label, in plain terms: pre-vaccination baseline after standard-of-care therapy. Newly diagnosed WHO grade 3 or 4 IDH1-mutant astrocytomas showing loss of nuclear ATRX were present in the donors. The samples were drawn from NOA16, a multicentre, single-arm, open-label phase I trial in Germany that tested a mutant IDH1 peptide vaccine in humans for the first time. Blood drawn at visit V03 was used as the baseline sample for immunogenicity testing. Genomic DNA for TCRB sequencing was extracted from EDTA blood using the DNeasy Blood and Tissue Kit. Regarding this clone: Its specific antigen is unknown. Per-base quality was not reported, and no clone a single base away is much larger than it.

The full study reports these points: PBMC samples for TCRB deep sequencing were selected based on availability. No apparent relationship was observed between pseudoprogression and alterations in the top peripheral T cell clonotypes detected by TCRB sequencing. The authors noted that analyses of patient blood samples could not be reproduced because of sample limitations. Immune responses induced by the vaccine were seen in approximately 93% of patients across multiple MHC alleles.

Library construction relied on the immunoSEQ multiplex PCR assay. The hsTCRB Kit was used according to the manufacturer's protocol to amplify rearranged TCR beta chain sequences. Sequencing of TCRB libraries was carried out on an Illumina MiSeq. The authors processed their data as follows. The kit vendor's proprietary platform handled demultiplexing, trimming and gene mapping. Imported from immuneACCESS, the table was reduced by TCRdb to in-frame sequences with V and J called. These copies leave out some clones; in studies compared against another copy, an unresolved V gene accounts for under half, and the cause of the remainder is not known. The V and J calls and the clone size are those of that table, but D and trimming were determined from the DNA. A total of over 25,000 clones appear in this sample, 88% of them only once. The leading ten clones occupy approximately 4.4% of the sample. The V end gives up 0 bases and the J end 0 bases, leaving 2 bases in the junction not matched to a gene. The germline V gene gives CDR1 as MNHEY and CDR2 as SVGAGI. The CDR3 numbers 16 residues from cysteine through phenylalanine. Left in the record is the CDR3 DNA by itself, 48 bases read in frame from the first base.

The receptor was isolated from a woman aged 40 to 50 with glioma. Here the sequenced sample was PBMCs, taken from a glioma patient treated with radiotherapy, temozolomide or both. This chain is built from TRBV6-5 and TRBJ2-1; the junction holds 7 bases that match TRBD2. The nucleotides read TGTGCCAGCAGTTACTCGGGACTAAACTCCTACAATGAGCAGTTCTTC. Its amino acids are CASSYSGLNSYNEQFF.